These 11 T cell receptor beta chains were all obtained from the same sample, sequenced in a study of OX40 agonist ivuxolimab in advanced cancers. TCRdb's copy holds only in-frame clones and misses some; the assay was immunoSEQ multiplex PCR. Of some 86,000 clones listed, roughly 94% are singletons. The sequenced sample was CD4+ or CD8+ T cells sorted from blood, obtained in a trial of the OX40 agonist ivuxolimab. The receptors stem from an adult with an advanced solid tumor such as melanoma, head and neck, liver or kidney cancer.

The chain joins TRBV6-5 to TRBJ2-4; no clear D gene. This CDR3 comprises 15 residues. The germline V and J ends were trimmed by 4 bases and 5 bases, with 15 bases remaining between them. Germline lookup yields CDR1 MNHEY and CDR2 SVGAGI. CDR3 sequence (DNA): TGTGCCAGCAGTTTACACCTAGGGAACGAAAACATTCAGTACTTC. Translating gives CASSLHLGNENIQYF.

CDR3 in DNA: TGTGCCAGCAGCTTGGGGCGGGGGGGCACAGATACGCAGTATTTT. Translating gives CASSLGRGGTDTQYF. The chain employs TRBV5-4 and TRBJ2-3, with 8 bases fitting TRBD2. The V gene end was trimmed by 0 bases and the J gene end by 1 base; junction bases not matched to a gene: 1. Germline V gives CDR1 SGHNT, CDR2 YYREEE (reference sequence). The CDR3 is 15 amino acids.

V and J are TRBV28 and TRBJ2-7; TRBD2 aligns across 8 bases. The CDR3 is 14 residues long. V was pared by 4 bases and J by 3 bases, with 5 bases of the junction left unmatched. Germline V gives CDR1 MDHEN, CDR2 SYDVKM. The CDR3 spells CASSYPGGDYEQYF. In DNA form, the CDR3 reads TGTGCCAGCAGTTATCCCGGGGGGGACTACGAGCAGTACTTC. The variable domain in full, completed from reference TRBV28 and TRBJ2-7, reads DVKVTQSSRYLVKRTGEKVFLECVQDMDHENMFWYRQDPGLGLRLIYFSYDVKMKEKGDIPEGYSVSREKKERFSLILESASTNQTSMYLCASSYPGGDYEQYFGPGTRLTVT.

V is TRBV9 and J is TRBJ1-1, with unresolved D. V lost 0 bases, J lost 0 bases, and 9 bases lay in between. This CDR3 has 15 residues. The germline CDR1 and CDR2 sequences are SGDLS and YYNGEE. CDR3 region: CASSVGSGVNTEAFF. Here the CDR3 DNA reads TGTGCCAGCAGCGTAGGGTCCGGGGTGAACACTGAAGCTTTCTTT.

The V gene is TRBV27, the J gene TRBJ2-2; 9 bases agree with TRBD1. The germline gives CDR1 MNHEY, CDR2 SMNVEV (reference sequence). After removal of 3 bases from V and 5 bases from J, the junction contained 4 bases not matched to a gene. This CDR3 is 15 amino acids long. The CDR3 reads CASSFGTGNTGELFF. CDR3 bases: TGTGCCAGCAGTTTTGGGACAGGGAATACCGGGGAGCTGTTTTTT.

The chain recombines TRBV5-1 with TRBJ2-3; 14 bases are shared with TRBD2. Germline V gene data show CDR1 as SGHRS and CDR2 as YFSETQ. V shed 0 bases, J shed 4 bases, and the junction held 4 bases outside the gene matches. This CDR3 contains 17 residues. The CDR3 nucleotides read TGCGCCAGCAGCTTGGAGGGGACTAGCGGGGGCCCAGATACGCAGTATTTT. Its protein is CASSLEGTSGGPDTQYF.

The CDR3 protein is CASSLASGPRIRTTNEKLFF. CDR3 DNA sequence: TGTGCCAGCAGCTTGGCCTCCGGGCCCAGAATACGGACAACTAATGAAAAACTGTTTTTT. The V gene is TRBV5-4, the J gene TRBJ1-4; D not certain. V gave up 0 bases and J gave up 0 bases, with 21 bases separating them. Per germline, CDR1 SGHNT and CDR2 YYREEE (reference sequence). The CDR3 covers 20 residues.

The rearrangement joins TRBV14 to TRBJ2-7; D gene uncertain. The V gene's germline CDR1 is SGHDN and CDR2 FVKESK. This CDR3 comprises 14 residues. Trimming removed 4 bases at V and 1 base at J, with 11 bases between. The CDR3 nucleotides are TGTGCCAGCAGCCCGCTCCTTAGTTCCTACGAGCAGTACTTC. This translates into CASSPLLSSYEQYF.

The genes are TRBV27 and TRBJ1-5, with D possibly matching TRBD1 (6 bases). Trimming removed 5 bases at V and 7 bases at J, with 12 bases between. Per the germline V gene, CDR1 is MNHEY and CDR2 is SMNVEV (reference sequence). The CDR3 sequence is 13 residues long. CDR3 DNA sequence: TGTGCCAGCAGTATCACAGGGACCCAGCCCCAGCATTTT. This sequence encodes CASSITGTQPQHF.

V usage is TRBV19 and J usage is TRBJ1-5; D gene uncertain. Germline CDR1 is LNHDA and CDR2 is SQIVND (reference sequence). The CDR3 is 13 amino acids. V shed 5 bases and J shed 6 bases, with 11 bases lying between them. The CDR3 reads CASSGWAFQPQHF. The CDR3 DNA sequence: TGTGCCAGTAGTGGGTGGGCTTTTCAGCCCCAGCATTTT.

The V call is TRBV4-2, the J call TRBJ2-3; no firm D call. Trimming left V 4 bases short and J 2 bases short, with 13 bases between. Germline loops: CDR1 LGHNA, CDR2 YNFKEQ. CDR3 length: 15 residues. CDR3 coding DNA: TGTGCCAGCAGCCCAAGAGTAGTAGACACAGATACGCAGTATTTT. The encoded protein is CASSPRVVDTDTQYF.